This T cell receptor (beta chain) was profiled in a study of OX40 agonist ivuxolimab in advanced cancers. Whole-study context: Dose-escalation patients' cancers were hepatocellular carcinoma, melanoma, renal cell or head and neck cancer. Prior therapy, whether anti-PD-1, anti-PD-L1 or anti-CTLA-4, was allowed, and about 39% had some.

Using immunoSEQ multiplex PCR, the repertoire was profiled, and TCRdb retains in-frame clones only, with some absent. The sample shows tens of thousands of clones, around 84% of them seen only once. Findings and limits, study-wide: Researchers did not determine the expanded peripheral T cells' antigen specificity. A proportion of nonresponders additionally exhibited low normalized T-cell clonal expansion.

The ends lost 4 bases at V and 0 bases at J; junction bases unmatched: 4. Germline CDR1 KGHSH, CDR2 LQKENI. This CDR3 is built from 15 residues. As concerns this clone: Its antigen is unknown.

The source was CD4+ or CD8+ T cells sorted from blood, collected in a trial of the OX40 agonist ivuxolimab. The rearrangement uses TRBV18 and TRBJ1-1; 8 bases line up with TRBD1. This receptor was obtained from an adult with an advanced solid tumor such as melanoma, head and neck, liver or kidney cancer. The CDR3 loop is CASSLQTGVNTEAFF. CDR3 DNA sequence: TGTGCCAGCTCACTACAGACAGGGGTGAACACTGAAGCTTTCTTT.